These T cell receptor beta chains were read from a single sample in a study of shared clonotypes between healthy human individuals. The table came from immunoSEQ multiplex PCR; TCRdb's copy has only in-frame clones and leaves some out. The sample has roughly 2 million clones, under 97% seen once. The specimen was naive CD4+ T cells sorted from blood. The receptors shown here come from a man younger than 35 in good health. The CDR3 runs from the conserved cysteine through the conserved F or W. D genes are given only for firm matches. The listing skips clone size in some rows; elsewhere it reads once, few, many or a size class.

V: TRBV28
D: -
J: TRBJ2-7
size: -
DNA: TGTGCCAGCAGGCCTCCCCCGATAGATGCGGGGCAGTACTTC
CDR3: CASRPPPIDAGQYF

V: TRBV25-1
D: -
J: TRBJ2-2
size: -
DNA: TGTGCCAGCAGTGAATCCAGAGTCAGCGGGGAGCTGTTTTTT
CDR3: CASSESRVSGELFF

V: TRBV7-8
D: TRBD2
J: TRBJ2-7
size: -
DNA: TGTGCCAGCAGCACCACGGGACTAGCCTCCGAGCAGTACTTC
CDR3: CASSTTGLASEQYF

V: TRBV2
D: -
J: TRBJ1-5
size: -
DNA: TGTGCCAGCAACGAAGCGATATCACGGCCCCAGCATTTT
CDR3: CASNEAISRPQHF

V: TRBV6-1
D: -
J: TRBJ1-1
size: -
DNA: TGTGCCAGCAGTTGGGACGGAGGGACTGAAGCTTTCTTT
CDR3: CASSWDGGTEAFF

V: TRBV5-1
D: -
J: TRBJ1-4
size: -
DNA: TGCGCCAGCAGCTTGGCCTTTTCAACTAATGAAAAACTGTTTTTT
CDR3: CASSLAFSTNEKLFF

V: TRBV5-1
D: -
J: TRBJ2-2
size: -
DNA: TGCGCCAGCAGCTTGGATCCAGGGGTAGGCACCGGGGAGCTGTTTTTT
CDR3: CASSLDPGVGTGELFF

V: TRBV15
D: -
J: TRBJ2-3
size: -
DNA: TGTGCCACCAGCAGAACTTGGAGGGGGGGAGATACGCAGTATTTT
CDR3: CATSRTWRGGDTQYF

V: TRBV7-2
D: TRBD2
J: TRBJ2-2
size: once
DNA: TGTGCCAGCAGCGACCGAGGCGGGAGGGGCACCGGGGAGCTGTTTTTT
CDR3: CASSDRGGRGTGELFF

V: TRBV18
D: TRBD1
J: TRBJ1-2
size: once
DNA: TGTGCCAGCTCACGAATAGGCGGGACAGGGGGAAACTATGGCTACACCTTC
CDR3: CASSRIGGTGGNYGYTF

V: TRBV18
D: TRBD2
J: TRBJ2-5
size: -
DNA: TGTGCCAGCTCATTGGGGACTAGCGGAGAGACCCAGTACTTC
CDR3: CASSLGTSGETQYF

V: TRBV11-2
D: -
J: TRBJ2-2
size: -
DNA: TGTGCCAGCAGCCGGACATTGGCGGCAGGGGCCGGGGAGCTGTTTTTT
CDR3: CASSRTLAAGAGELFF

V: TRBV10-2
D: TRBD1
J: TRBJ1-3
size: -
DNA: TGCGCCAGCAGCCACGGAGGAGAGGGGGCGCTTGGAAACACCATATATTTT
CDR3: CASSHGGEGALGNTIYF

V: TRBV6-5
D: TRBD2
J: TRBJ2-1
size: -
DNA: TGTGCCAGCAGTTATTCTGGGGCTAGCGGGGACCCTGAGCAGTTCTTC
CDR3: CASSYSGASGDPEQFF

V: TRBV7-2
D: TRBD2
J: TRBJ2-7
size: -
DNA: TGTGCCAGCTTAACTAGCGGGGGGACCTACGAGCAGTACTTC
CDR3: CASLTSGGTYEQYF

V: TRBV9
D: -
J: TRBJ1-6
size: -
DNA: TGTGCCAGCAGCGTGAACCCCGAGGATTCACCCCTCCACTTT
CDR3: CASSVNPEDSPLHF

V: TRBV27
D: -
J: TRBJ1-4
size: -
DNA: TGTGCCAGCAGTTTATTGAGTTTGCAGGGAGAACTGTTTTTT
CDR3: CASSLLSLQGELFF

V: TRBV2
D: -
J: TRBJ1-1
size: -
DNA: TGTGCCAGCAGTGGGTGGCAAATTAACACTGAAGCTTTCTTT
CDR3: CASSGWQINTEAFF

V: TRBV4-2
D: TRBD1
J: TRBJ1-6
size: -
DNA: TGTGCCAGCAGCCTTGACAGGGTCAATTCACCCCTCCACTTT
CDR3: CASSLDRVNSPLHF

V: TRBV2
D: TRBD2
J: TRBJ2-7
size: once
DNA: TGTGCCAGCAGTGAACGCGGGAGGGCCGTAATCGAGCAGTACTTC
CDR3: CASSERGRAVIEQYF

V: TRBV7-9
D: -
J: TRBJ2-7
size: -
DNA: TGTGCCAGCAGTACACTAACATACGAGCAGTACTTC
CDR3: CASSTLTYEQYF

V: TRBV18
D: -
J: TRBJ1-2
size: -
DNA: TGTGCCAGCTCAAGTACAGGGAGACAGGACGGCTACACCTTC
CDR3: CASSSTGRQDGYTF

V: TRBV20-1
D: -
J: TRBJ2-1
size: -
DNA: TGCAGTGCTAGGAGTGGTGAGCAGTTCTTC
CDR3: CSARSGEQFF

V: TRBV5-1
D: -
J: TRBJ2-7
size: -
DNA: TGCGCCAGCAGAGGGTCCGACAGAACCTACGAGCAGTACTTC
CDR3: CASRGSDRTYEQYF

V: TRBV18
D: -
J: TRBJ1-1
size: -
DNA: TGTGCCAGCTCACCAGGGTGGGGGAACACTGAAGCTTTCTTT
CDR3: CASSPGWGNTEAFF

V: TRBV25-1
D: -
J: TRBJ1-2
size: -
DNA: TGTGCCAGCAGTGACTATGGCTACACCTTC
CDR3: CASSDYGYTF

V: TRBV6-5
D: TRBD2
J: TRBJ2-7
size: -
DNA: TGTGCCGCGGGAGTAGCGGAATCTTACGAGCAGTACTTC
CDR3: CAAGVAESYEQYF

V: TRBV5-1
D: -
J: TRBJ1-1
size: once
DNA: TGCGCCAGCAGCTTAGCAGGGACCTCGATCAGGGGCACTGAAGCTTTCTTT
CDR3: CASSLAGTSIRGTEAFF

V: TRBV18
D: -
J: TRBJ2-1
size: -
DNA: TGTGCCAGCTCACCAATGGAGGGGAGCTCCTACAATGAGCAGTTCTTC
CDR3: CASSPMEGSSYNEQFF

V: TRBV6-6
D: TRBD1
J: TRBJ2-7
size: -
DNA: TGTGCCAGCCGAAGGACAGGTAGCTCCTACGAGCAGTACTTC
CDR3: CASRRTGSSYEQYF

V: TRBV7-9
D: -
J: TRBJ2-3
size: once
DNA: TGTGCCAGCAGCACAACCGGGGCGGCAGATACGCAGTATTTT
CDR3: CASSTTGAADTQYF

V: TRBV5-1
D: -
J: TRBJ2-5
size: -
DNA: TGCGCCAGCAGCTTGGGGGGGACCAACCAAGAGACCCAGTACTTC
CDR3: CASSLGGTNQETQYF